A selection of T cell receptor beta chains follows, all from one sample in a study of blood T cell repertoires in COVID-19. This table comes from immunoSEQ multiplex PCR, and its TCRdb copy is limited to in-frame clones, with some not included. This table holds 350,000 to 400,000 clones, about 87% found once. The material sequenced was PBMCs or T cells enriched from blood (not recorded which). Receptors were obtained from a man between 35 and 55 years old in a cohort exposed to, infected with or recovered from COVID-19 (not recorded which). Each CDR3 is given with its conserved first and last residue. A D gene is named only where the DNA matches it firmly. Expanded clones are given a class, and other clones once, few, many or no size at all.

J: TRBJ2-7
V: TRBV21-1
size: once
D: -
CDR3: CASSTTAGLGYEQYF
DNA: TGTGCCAGCAGCACGACCGCGGGACTAGGCTACGAGCAGTACTTC

J: TRBJ1-1
V: TRBV5-4
size: -
D: TRBD1
CDR3: CASSGTGTGNTEAFF
DNA: TGTGCCAGCAGCGGGACCGGGACAGGGAACACTGAAGCTTTCTTT

J: TRBJ2-7
V: TRBV19
size: -
D: TRBD1
CDR3: CASKPGTGAYEQYF
DNA: TGTGCCAGTAAGCCCGGGACAGGGGCCTACGAGCAGTACTTC

J: TRBJ1-2
V: TRBV19
size: once
D: -
CDR3: CASSILTANYGYTF
DNA: TGTGCCAGTAGTATTCTAACAGCTAACTATGGCTACACCTTC

J: TRBJ1-1
V: TRBV10-3
size: -
D: -
CDR3: CAINNRNTEAFF
DNA: TGTGCCATCAATAACAGGAACACTGAAGCTTTCTTT

J: TRBJ2-1
V: TRBV12-5
size: -
D: TRBD2
CDR3: CASGLRSGLVYNEQFF
DNA: TGTGCTAGTGGTTTGAGGTCGGGACTAGTCTACAATGAGCAGTTCTTC

J: TRBJ1-1
V: TRBV27
size: -
D: -
CDR3: CASRAGMNTEAFF
DNA: TGTGCCAGTAGGGCGGGAATGAACACTGAAGCTTTCTTT

J: TRBJ2-1
V: TRBV5-1
size: -
D: -
CDR3: CASSLGSRIEFRDEQFF
DNA: TGCGCCAGCAGCTTGGGTTCCCGGATCGAGTTTCGGGATGAGCAGTTCTTC

J: TRBJ2-2
V: TRBV7-9
size: -
D: TRBD2
CDR3: CASSPRTSGRHNTGELFF
DNA: TGTGCCAGCAGCCCTAGGACTAGCGGACGCCACAACACCGGGGAGCTGTTTTTT

J: TRBJ2-3
V: TRBV19
size: -
D: -
CDR3: CASSIGPGSTDTQYF
DNA: TGTGCCAGTAGTATCGGTCCAGGGAGCACAGATACGCAGTATTTT

J: TRBJ1-1
V: TRBV29-1
size: -
D: -
CDR3: CSVLRGTEAFF
DNA: TGCAGCGTCCTAAGAGGCACTGAAGCTTTCTTT

J: TRBJ1-2
V: TRBV10-2
size: -
D: -
CDR3: CASSDTGRGVYIGYTF
DNA: TGCGCCAGCAGTGATACAGGGCGAGGGGTTTATATAGGCTACACCTTC

J: TRBJ2-1
V: TRBV9
size: -
D: -
CDR3: CASSVVPSVNEQFF
DNA: TGTGCCAGCAGCGTAGTACCCAGCGTTAATGAGCAGTTCTTC

J: TRBJ2-5
V: TRBV6-5
size: -
D: TRBD2
CDR3: CASRRTSGSVETQYF
DNA: TGTGCCAGCAGGCGGACTAGCGGGAGTGTAGAGACCCAGTACTTC

J: TRBJ2-1
V: TRBV5-4
size: -
D: -
CDR3: CASSLEAAAGNEQFF
DNA: TGTGCCAGCAGCTTGGAAGCAGCCGCGGGGAATGAGCAGTTCTTC

J: TRBJ1-1
V: TRBV5-1
size: -
D: TRBD1
CDR3: CASSTDRVTEAFF
DNA: TGCGCCAGCAGCACCGACAGGGTCACTGAAGCTTTCTTT

J: TRBJ2-6
V: TRBV29-1
size: -
D: -
CDR3: CSDPQGTNVLTF
DNA: TGCAGCGACCCACAGGGTACCAACGTCCTGACTTTC

J: TRBJ1-1
V: TRBV18
size: -
D: TRBD1
CDR3: CASSLGTGSANTEAFF
DNA: TGTGCCAGCTCACTAGGGACAGGGTCGGCGAACACTGAAGCTTTCTTT